The clone carrying this T cell receptor (beta chain) was detected ten times or more. Its cognate antigen is unknown. The read ends 3 residues before the CDR3 terminus; that terminus is restored from the germline J gene. This sample was included in a study of T cell clonality in common variable immunodeficiency. Per germline, CDR1 LNHDA and CDR2 SQIVND (reference sequence). Trimming took off 3 bases at V and 3 bases at J, with 14 bases between the two ends. CDR3 length: 15 amino acids. Control and CVID samples contributed equal amounts of genomic DNA. The protocol was immunoSEQ multiplex PCR, while the TCRdb copy is restricted to in-frame clones and leaves out a portion. Sampling found approximately 81,000 clones, none seen once. Study observations and caveats: Links between repertoire features and CVID complications were heterogeneity-limited. Reportedly, TCR beta sequences from common variable immunodeficiency showed fewer deletions and N-nucleotide insertions. CVID subjects had higher TCRbeta clonality than healthy controls, most marked in about a third.

Sequences were obtained from peripheral blood mononuclear cells. The chain has TRBV19 and TRBJ1-2; TRBD1 is a possible D gene (5 bases). This sequence originates from a person aged 18 to 75 in good health. Incomplete CDR3 DNA: TGTGCCAGTAGTATGGCAGGGAGGTACGACTATGGC. It yields the protein CASSMAGRYDYG. The complete CDR3 reads CASSMAGRYDYGYTF.